Following are 14 T cell receptor beta chains from one sample sequenced in a study of T cell repertoires in cytomegalovirus infection. In TCRdb, the reads were re-called with MiXCR into one record per CDR3 protein. The sample lists roughly 150,000 distinct CDR3 sequences, roughly a quarter occurring once. The sequenced sample consisted of PBMCs. The receptors were sampled from a human donor in good health (CMV status not recorded). Some clones in this sample may be carry-over from other donors' samples.

This clonotype has more than one count but fewer than ten. The chain is built from TRBV24-1 and TRBJ2-7; 8 bases fit TRBD1. This CDR3 is 13 amino acids long. J was trimmed by 0 bases and V by 9 bases; bases with no gene match: 3. CDR1 and CDR2 (germline): KGHDR, SFDVKD. CDR3 region: CATQGAGSYEQYF. CDR3 bases: TGTGCCACCCAGGGGGCCGGCTCCTACGAGCAGTACTTC.

This clonotype was counted many times. V and J are TRBV12-3 or TRBV12-4 and TRBJ1-5; D is undetermined. V was cut by 1 base and J by 3 bases, with 7 bases left in between. CDR3 length equals 14 residues. Written as DNA, the CDR3 is TGTGCCAGCAGTTTAGGCCAGATCAATCAGCCCCAGCATTTT. Amino acid sequence: CASSLGQINQPQHF.

About this clonotype: A much bigger clone sits one base away, suggesting this may be a read error. The conserved phenylalanine or tryptophan is not found at the CDR3 terminus, so this likely reflects a read error. The gene calls are TRBV12-3 or TRBV12-4 and TRBJ2-2; tentatively, D is TRBD1 (5 bases). V lost 6 bases to trimming and J lost 6 bases, with 11 bases between them. CDR3 length: 13 amino acids. CDR3 residues: CASRAQAAGELFY. The CDR3 bases are TGTGCCAGCAGGGCACAGGCGGCCGGGGAGCTGTTTTAT.

V gene TRBV7-8 combines with J gene TRBJ2-6; the D call may be TRBD1 or TRBD2 (5 bases each). CDR3 length: 14 amino acids. With 10 bases removed from V and 2 bases from J, the gap between germline ends came to 12 bases. Germline CDR1 is SGHVS and CDR2 is FQNEAQ. This CDR3 reads CATGRGAGANVLTF. The CDR3 DNA follows: TGTGCCACCGGAAGGGGAGCTGGGGCCAACGTCCTGACTTTC.

There are many counts of this clonotype. This rearrangement joins TRBV6-1 to TRBJ1-1; D is undetermined. V gave up 8 bases and J gave up 3 bases, with 10 bases separating them. CDR1 is MNHNS, CDR2 SASEGT, per germline. The CDR3 is 12 residues long. CDR3 sequence: CASSLQDTEAFF. CDR3 DNA sequence: TGTGCCAGCTCCCTCCAGGACACTGAAGCTTTCTTT.

Details on this clonotype: It may be a read error: a sequence one base away is much more abundant. The genes are TRBV7-6 and TRBJ2-3; no reliable D call. Germline CDR1 is SGHVS and CDR2 is FNYEAQ. CDR3 size: 14 residues. The CDR3: CASSHTFSTYTQYF. The CDR3 nucleotides are TGTGCCAGCAGCCATACGTTTTCCACATATACGCAGTATTTT.

This clonotype was found a few times. The V call is TRBV5-6, the J call TRBJ2-2, with 11 bases identical to TRBD1. The germline gives CDR1 SGHDT, CDR2 YYEEEE. The V segment lost 4 bases and the J segment 5 bases; nucleotides outside the gene matches: 4. CDR3 length equals 15 residues. CDR3 amino acids: CASSADRGRTGELFF. The CDR3 DNA reads TGTGCCAGCAGCGCGGACAGGGGGCGGACCGGGGAGCTGTTTTTT.

This clonotype was found once. The gene calls are TRBV5-1 and TRBJ2-5, with D perhaps TRBD2 (6 bases). The CDR3 has 14 residues. Trimming took 1 base from V and 2 from J, leaving 9 bases between them. Germline lookup yields CDR1 SGHRS and CDR2 YFSETQ. The CDR3 bases are TGCGCCAGCAGCTTGTCGGGGGTACAAGAGACCCAGTACTTC. Protein: CASSLSGVQETQYF.

This clonotype was seen a few times. J is TRBJ2-3 and V is TRBV6-2 or TRBV6-3; D might be TRBD2 (6 bases). The length of the CDR3 is 16 residues. Germline CDR1 reads MNHEY; CDR2 reads SVGEGT. The V and J ends lost 2 bases and 2 bases respectively, with 14 bases between them. The CDR3 is CASSYDGGGLTDTQYF. CDR3 coding DNA: TGTGCCAGCAGTTACGACGGGGGAGGACTCACAGATACGCAGTATTTT.

The CDR3 protein is CSALTGNTEAFF. The CDR3 DNA sequence: TGCAGTGCCTTGACAGGGAACACTGAAGCTTTCTTT. This chain joins TRBV20-1 and TRBJ1-1; D might be TRBD1 (6 bases). The V gene's germline CDR1 is DFQATT and CDR2 SNEGSKA (reference sequence). The CDR3 covers 12 residues. V was trimmed by 6 bases and J by 1 base, leaving 9 bases between them.

A word on this clonotype: With a much larger clone just one base away, this may be a read error. The chain links TRBV11-2 to TRBJ2-1; the match to TRBD2 covers 11 bases. V gave up 2 bases and J gave up 4 bases; unmatched junction bases: 19. The CDR3 covers 21 residues. Germline V gene sequence: CDR1 SGHAT, CDR2 FQNNGV. The CDR3 is CASSLNQHGLAGGSSYNEQFF. The CDR3 nucleotides read TGTGCCAGCAGCTTAAATCAACATGGCCTAGCGGGAGGTTCGTCTTACAATGAGCAGTTCTTC.

This clonotype was counted ten times or more. The gene calls are TRBV28 and TRBJ1-1; TRBD1 agrees at 11 bases. Germline values: CDR1 MDHEN, CDR2 SYDVKM. There are 15 residues in the CDR3. Trimming at V came to 5 bases and at J to 6 bases, leaving 8 bases not matched to a gene. CDR3 sequence reads: CASSLRTGGRAEAFF. CDR3 DNA: TGTGCCAGCAGTCTTCGGACAGGGGGCCGGGCTGAAGCTTTCTTT.

This clonotype was picked up a small number of times. The chain recombines TRBV6-5 with TRBJ2-3, with 12 bases matching TRBD1. V trimming: 6 bases; J trimming: 2 bases; junction bases outside the gene matches: 12. The CDR3 loop spans 18 amino acids. Germline CDR1 reads MNHEY; CDR2 reads SVGAGI. CDR3 DNA sequence: TGTGCCAGCAGCCCGGGACAGGGGGCTAGCGGATTCACAGATACGCAGTATTTT. Protein: CASSPGQGASGFTDTQYF.

This clonotype was detected a few times. The chain recombines TRBV7-9 with TRBJ1-2, with TRBD1 as a possible D gene (5 bases). The V and J ends lost 5 bases and 6 bases respectively, with 13 bases between them. CDR1 is SEHNR, CDR2 FQNEAQ, per germline (reference sequence). This CDR3 comprises 13 residues. The chain's CDR3 is CASSPGRGHGYTF. The CDR3 DNA reads TGTGCCAGCAGCCCGGGTAGGGGTCATGGCTACACCTTC.